What follows are 18 T cell receptor beta chains derived from one specimen sequenced in a study of graft-versus-host responses after intestinal transplantation (dated by TCRdb to the early 2020s). The library was made by the immunoSEQ multiplex PCR assay. Held by TCRdb, this immuneACCESS table contains in-frame sequences only and omits some clones. Under half of the omission traces to an unresolved V gene where checked; the cause of the rest is unknown. Recorded for this sample are 80,000 to 95,000 clones; about 93% of them occurred a single time. The biggest ten clones account for about 2% of the sample. These receptors have no identified antigens. This sample's time point label indicates: cells obtained before transplantation from donor or recipient. This specimen was unstimulated CD8+ T cells sorted from spleen or lymph node cells, taken before intestinal transplant. The receptors here all came from a human donor who received an intestinal transplant.

This chain uses TRBV4-3 with TRBJ2-1, with 10 bases lining up with TRBD2. The length of the CDR3 is 17 residues. CDR1 is LGHNA, CDR2 YSLEER, per germline. The V and J ends lost 0 bases and 3 bases, in that order; junction bases with no gene match: 5. Here the CDR3 reads CASSQERRLAGYNEQFF. The DNA for the CDR3 is TGCGCCAGCAGCCAAGAGCGTAGACTAGCGGGCTACAATGAGCAGTTCTTC.

The chain employs TRBV4-1 and TRBJ1-2, with D possibly being TRBD1 (5 bases). V was pared by 0 bases and J by 2 bases, with 22 bases between. The CDR3 contains 19 residues. The germline gives CDR1 MGHRA, CDR2 YSYEKL. The CDR3 loop is CASSQDSGDGGIFNYGYTF. DNA for the CDR3: TGCGCCAGCAGCCAAGATTCGGGGGACGGAGGAATTTTCAACTATGGCTACACCTTC.

CDR3 in amino acids: CASSQDLGDNEKLFF. DNA for the CDR3: TGCGCCAGCAGCCAAGACCTCGGGGATAATGAAAAACTGTTTTTT. The chain combines TRBV4-3 with TRBJ1-4; D not resolved. The CDR3 spans 15 residues. The germline CDR1 and CDR2 sequences are LGHNA and YSLEER. Between the trimmed V and J ends, which lost 0 bases and 4 bases, there was a span of 9 bases.

The chain has TRBV18 and TRBJ1-1; D call uncertain. The CDR3 extends over 14 amino acids. Germline V gene data show CDR1 as KGHSH and CDR2 as LQKENI. V shed 2 bases and J shed 0 bases, with 7 bases lying between them. The DNA of the CDR3 is TGTGCCAGCTCACCAACCACAGTGAACACTGAAGCTTTCTTT. This gives the protein CASSPTTVNTEAFF.

The V call is TRBV10-2, the J call TRBJ1-2; 8 bases are shared with TRBD1. Per germline, CDR1 WSHSY and CDR2 SAAADI. The CDR3 covers 13 residues. V trimming: 6 bases; J trimming: 7 bases; junction bases outside the gene matches: 7. The CDR3 bases are TGCGCCAGCAGGCAGGGGGCTCCGGGTGGCTACACCTTC. It specifies CASRQGAPGGYTF.

V is TRBV30 and J is TRBJ1-1; 7 nucleotides match TRBD1. The CDR3 covers 14 residues. Trimming took 4 bases from V and 3 from J; bases not matched to a gene: 8. Looked up from germline, CDR1 is GTSNPN and CDR2 is SVGIG (reference sequence). DNA of the CDR3: TGTGCCTGGAACACCGTAGGGGGCGACACTGAAGCTTTCTTT. Residues: CAWNTVGGDTEAFF.

The genes are TRBV5-6 and TRBJ2-7, with 7 bases that match TRBD2. Unmatched junction bases numbered 10, after V lost 4 bases and J lost 6 bases. Germline loops: CDR1 SGHDT, CDR2 YYEEEE. CDR3 length: 14 amino acids. Here the CDR3 reads CASSPTLGGSEQYF. The CDR3 nucleotides are TGTGCCAGCAGCCCAACTTTGGGGGGGAGCGAGCAGTACTTC.

The chain carries TRBV29-1 and TRBJ2-5, with TRBD2 as a possible D gene (5 bases). Trimming shortened V by 1 base and J by 3 bases, and 12 bases separated the two germline ends. CDR1 and CDR2 from the germline V gene are SQVTM and ANQGSEA. The CDR3 has 14 residues. CDR3 protein: CSVEVPPGEETQYF. Here the CDR3 DNA reads TGCAGCGTTGAAGTACCCCCCGGGGAAGAGACCCAGTACTTC.

CDR3 nucleotides: TGTGCCAGCAGTTTATTTCAAGGGGACGAGCAGTACTTC. Its translation is CASSLFQGDEQYF. The chain joins TRBV27 to TRBJ2-7, with TRBD1 as a possible D gene (5 bases). The CDR3 has 13 residues. The V gene lost 1 base and the J gene lost 5 bases, with 9 bases spanning the gap. The germline V gene encodes CDR1 MNHEY and CDR2 SMNVEV (reference sequence).

The V call is TRBV5-5, the J call TRBJ1-2, with TRBD1 identical over 7 bases. This CDR3 contains 14 residues. Trimming took 0 bases from V and 6 from J; bases not matched to a gene: 5. CDR1 is SGHKS and CDR2 is YYEKEE in the germline V gene (reference sequence). Here the CDR3 DNA reads TGTGCCAGCAGCTTGGAACAGGGGATAGATGGCTACACCTTC. Protein product: CASSLEQGIDGYTF.

The rearrangement joins TRBV5-1 to TRBJ2-3; TRBD2 matches 16 bases. The ends lost 3 bases at V and 5 bases at J; junction bases unmatched: 3. Per the germline V gene, CDR1 is SGHRS and CDR2 is YFSETQ. The CDR3 is made up of 16 amino acids. The CDR3: CASSSGTSGGEDTQYF. CDR3 nucleotides: TGCGCCAGCAGCTCCGGGACTAGCGGGGGGGAAGATACGCAGTATTTT.

This chain connects TRBV18 to TRBJ2-5; a possible D gene is TRBD1 (6 bases). CDR1 and CDR2 (germline): KGHSH, LQKENI. The CDR3 contains 13 residues. With 5 bases removed from V and 5 bases from J, the gap between germline ends came to 12 bases. CDR3 in amino acids: CASSEQGWETQYF. CDR3 nucleotide sequence: TGTGCCAGCTCAGAACAGGGTTGGGAGACCCAGTACTTC.

Concerning this clone: Other DNA sequences of this sample code for an identical CDR3. The genes are TRBV27 and TRBJ1-2; maybe TRBD1 (5 bases). V was clipped by 2 bases and J by 4 bases, with 8 bases between them. Germline V gene sequence: CDR1 MNHEY, CDR2 SMNVEV (reference sequence). This CDR3 contains 13 residues. The CDR3 spells CASSLRQSYGYTF. CDR3 nucleotides: TGTGCCAGCAGTTTACGACAGTCCTATGGCTACACCTTC.

The sample holds one count of this clone. This chain links TRBV11-2 with TRBJ1-3; no firm D call. The germline V gene encodes CDR1 SGHAT and CDR2 FQNNGV. V lost 3 bases to trimming and J lost 0 bases, with 9 bases between them. The CDR3 runs to 15 residues. In DNA, the CDR3 is TGTGCCAGCAGCTTTTTCTCGAGCTCTGGAAACACCATATATTTT. It encodes CASSFFSSSGNTIYF.

The chain is built from TRBV30 and TRBJ2-7, with 8 bases fitting TRBD1. The trim removed 0 bases at V and 3 bases at J, leaving 4 bases unmatched. The CDR3 spans 14 residues. Germline CDR1 is GTSNPN and CDR2 is SVGIG (reference sequence). DNA for the CDR3: TGTGCCTGGAGTGTACCGGGACAGGACTACGAGCAGTACTTC. Translated: CAWSVPGQDYEQYF. Complete variable domain (other parts from reference TRBV30 and TRBJ2-7): SQTIHQWPATLVQPVGSPLSLECTVEGTSNPNLYWYRQAAGRGLQLLFYSVGIGQISSEVPQNLSASRPQDRQFILSSKKLLLSDSGFYLCAWSVPGQDYEQYFGPGTRLTVT.

The chain recombines TRBV5-1 with TRBJ2-7, with D possibly matching TRBD1 (6 bases). Germline assignment: CDR1 SGHRS and CDR2 YFSETQ. The CDR3 is made up of 14 amino acids. V was cut by 0 bases and J by 3 bases, with 10 bases left in between. The DNA for the CDR3 is TGCGCCAGCAGCTTGGCAGGGGCACTCTACGAGCAGTACTTC. Protein product: CASSLAGALYEQYF.

The CDR3, as DNA: TGCGCCAGCAGCCAAGAGATGCACGGGGACTACGAGCAGTACTTC. Translated: CASSQEMHGDYEQYF. This chain links TRBV4-3 with TRBJ2-7, with D maybe TRBD2 (5 bases). CDR3 length equals 15 residues. Trimming took 0 bases from V and 3 from J, leaving 12 bases between them. Germline V gene sequence: CDR1 LGHNA, CDR2 YSLEER.

This chain links TRBV27 with TRBJ2-5, with no clear D. Trimming took 6 bases from V and 3 from J, leaving 8 bases between them. CDR1 MNHEY and CDR2 SMNVEV come from the germline V gene (reference sequence). The CDR3 spans 12 residues. As DNA, the CDR3 is TGTGCCAGCAGGTCTTCCGAAGAGACCCAGTACTTC. It translates to CASRSSEETQYF.